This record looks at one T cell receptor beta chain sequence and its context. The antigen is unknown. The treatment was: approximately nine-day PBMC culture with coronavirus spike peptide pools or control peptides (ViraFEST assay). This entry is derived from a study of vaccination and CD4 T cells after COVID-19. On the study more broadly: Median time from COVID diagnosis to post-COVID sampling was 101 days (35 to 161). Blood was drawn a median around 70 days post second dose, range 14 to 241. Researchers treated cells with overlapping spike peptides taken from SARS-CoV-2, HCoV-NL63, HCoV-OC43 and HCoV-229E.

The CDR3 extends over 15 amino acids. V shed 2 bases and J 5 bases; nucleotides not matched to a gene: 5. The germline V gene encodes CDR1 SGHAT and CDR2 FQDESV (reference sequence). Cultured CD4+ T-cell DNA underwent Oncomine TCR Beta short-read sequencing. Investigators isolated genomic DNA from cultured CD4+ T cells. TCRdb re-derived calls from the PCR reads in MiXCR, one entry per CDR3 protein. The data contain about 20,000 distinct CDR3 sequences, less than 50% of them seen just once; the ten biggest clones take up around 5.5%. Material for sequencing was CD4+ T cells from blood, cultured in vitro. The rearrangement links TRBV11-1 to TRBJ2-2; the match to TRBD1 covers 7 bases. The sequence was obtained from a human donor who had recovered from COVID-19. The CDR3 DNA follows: TGTGCCAGCAGCTTACGACAGGGAACAACCGGGGAGCTGTTTTTT. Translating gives CASSLRQGTTGELFF.